The clone carrying this T cell receptor beta chain was seen more than once but under ten times. The data are from a study of graft-versus-host responses after intestinal transplantation. Study-level background: Anti-thymocyte globulin was used for induction in all recipients, who then took tacrolimus and steroids for approximately 3 years.

Measured with immunoSEQ multiplex PCR; TCRdb has only the in-frame clones, and not every one. In the table there are 4,000 to 6,000 clones, about 25% of which are singletons. Stimulators, around 200,000 irradiated and violet-dye-labeled cells, were plated with around 200,000 CFSE-labeled responder cells. Responder CD3+CD4+ and CD3+CD8+ cells that were proliferating and CFSE-low were sorted after the reaction. Study-wide findings and caveats: When patients had graft-donor T cell macrochimerism, their allografts held high graft-versus-host to host-versus-graft clonal ratios.

This CDR3 has 16 amino acids. CDR1 MNHEY and CDR2 SVGAGI come from the germline V gene. Deletions cut 0 bases from V and 0 bases from J, with 9 bases between. The chain recombines TRBV6-5 with TRBJ1-3; the D is unclear. Sample: alloreactive CD4+ T cells from a mixed lymphocyte reaction culture, taken before transplantation. Subset in this sample: CFSE-low proliferating T cells sorted from roughly six-day pre-transplant mixed lymphocyte reaction (GvH or HvG direction). The clonotype comes from a human patient who was an organ donor for intestinal transplantation. DNA of the CDR3: TGTGCCAGCAGTTACTCGAACATACCCTCTGGAAACACCATATATTTT. It codes for CASSYSNIPSGNTIYF.